What follows are 30 T cell receptor beta chains derived from one specimen sequenced in a study of somatic reversion in DOCK8 deficiency. Using EuroClonality-NGS primers, TRB was amplified from around 93 ng genomic DNA in one-step amplicon PCR. TCRdb processed the multiplex PCR reads anew with MiXCR; each CDR3 protein has one entry. Among several thousand distinct CDR3 sequences, 24% were seen once, and the ten largest hold about 8.9%. Sequencing was done on a sample of peripheral blood. Every receptor here comes from a human donor in good health.

V usage is TRBV20-1 and J usage is TRBJ1-2, with D possibly matching TRBD1 (5 bases). Germline V gene lookup returns CDR1 DFQATT and CDR2 SNEGSKA (reference sequence). The CDR3 contains 13 residues. V lost 2 bases, J lost 0 bases, and 7 bases lay in between. CDR3 loop: CSARPGPNYGYTF. The CDR3 DNA reads as TGCAGTGCTAGACCAGGGCCTAACTATGGCTACACCTTC.

This rearrangement joins TRBV5-6 to TRBJ2-7; no firm D call. The germline V gene has CDR1 SGHDT and CDR2 YYEEEE. V was shortened by 4 bases and J by 3 bases, with 17 bases between the two germline ends. This CDR3 has 15 amino acids. The CDR3 sequence: CASSHLPLGHYEQYF. In nucleotides, the CDR3 is TGTGCCAGCAGCCACCTCCCGCTAGGGCACTACGAGCAGTACTTC.

This clonotype appeared a few times. This chain connects TRBV6-4 to TRBJ1-2; 7 bases agree with TRBD1. This CDR3 is 16 amino acids long. Germline lookup yields CDR1 MRHNA and CDR2 SNTAGT. Trimming removed 2 bases from V and 4 bases from J; junction bases left unmatched: 10. As DNA, the CDR3 is TGTGCCAGCAGTGACCCCTGGACAGGCTCCCTCTATGGCTACACCTTC. Protein sequence: CASSDPWTGSLYGYTF.

There are a few counts of this clonotype. The chain links TRBV3-1 to TRBJ1-1; 12 nucleotides agree with TRBD1. CDR3 size: 17 residues. The germline CDR1 and CDR2 sequences are LGHDT and YNNKEL (reference sequence). Trimming took 4 bases from V and 5 from J; bases not matched to a gene: 11. The CDR3 nucleotides read TGTGCCAGCAGCCCCGGGACAGGGGGCGCGGGGGGGACTGAAGCTTTCTTT. Amino acids: CASSPGTGGAGGTEAFF.

By share of the sample, this clonotype is medium-sized. The chain is built from TRBV3-1 and TRBJ1-1, with TRBD1 matching 10 bases. CDR1 LGHDT and CDR2 YNNKEL come from the germline V gene (reference sequence). V trimming: 7 bases; J trimming: 5 bases; junction bases outside the gene matches: 13. CDR3 length: 16 amino acids. CDR3 nucleotides: TGTGCCAGCAACAATAGTCCGGGACAGGGGATGACTGAAGCTTTCTTT. Its protein is CASNNSPGQGMTEAFF.

By share, this clonotype ranks as medium-sized. The chain carries TRBV11-2 and TRBJ1-4; D is ambiguous. The CDR3 sequence is 15 residues long. V was clipped by 0 bases and J by 4 bases, with 9 bases between them. Germline loops: CDR1 SGHAT, CDR2 FQNNGV. CDR3 nucleotides: TGTGCCAGCAGCTTAGATTTCCTTTATAATGAAAAACTGTTTTTT. Translated, it gives CASSLDFLYNEKLFF.

This clonotype is termed medium-sized. The chain employs TRBV30 and TRBJ1-4; D uncertain. The V gene lost 1 base and the J gene lost 7 bases, with 10 bases spanning the gap. From germline, CDR1 is GTSNPN and CDR2 SVGIG (reference sequence). The CDR3 has 13 amino acids. The CDR3 DNA follows: TGTGCCTGGAGTGATCAGAACCCTGAAAAACTGTTTTTT. It is translated as CAWSDQNPEKLFF.

This clonotype is labeled as large. The chain couples TRBV11-2 to TRBJ1-1; D not resolved. Per the germline V gene, CDR1 is SGHAT and CDR2 is FQNNGV. This CDR3 has 14 residues. The V gene lost 0 bases and the J gene lost 4 bases, with 9 bases spanning the gap. The CDR3 DNA reads as TGTGCCAGCAGCTTAGATCTGGCCGCCACTGAAGCTTTCTTT. It encodes CASSLDLAATEAFF.

The rearrangement uses TRBV20-1 and TRBJ2-7; 9 nucleotides match TRBD1. The trim removed 5 bases at V and 1 base at J, leaving 3 bases unmatched. The length of the CDR3 is 13 residues. The germline V gene has CDR1 DFQATT and CDR2 SNEGSKA (reference sequence). CDR3 in DNA: TGCAGTGCTCTGGACAGGGGTTCCTACGAGCAGTACTTC. This sequence encodes CSALDRGSYEQYF.

The V call is TRBV12-5, the J call TRBJ1-2, with D perhaps matching TRBD1 (5 bases). The CDR3 runs 13 residues. Germline V gene lookup returns CDR1 LGHNT and CDR2 FRNRAP. Trimming stripped 4 bases from V and 4 bases from J, with 10 bases between. In nucleotides, the CDR3 is TGTGCTAGTGGTTGGGAGACAGTCTATGGCTACACCTTC. It specifies CASGWETVYGYTF.

The chain couples TRBV5-1 to TRBJ2-1, with 12 nucleotides matching TRBD2. The CDR3 has 15 residues. The J segment lost 4 bases and the V segment lost 5 bases, leaving 4 bases of the junction unmatched. Germline loops: CDR1 SGHRS, CDR2 YFSETQ. The CDR3 reads CASRPGLAGYNEQFF. CDR3 nucleotide sequence: TGCGCCAGCAGACCAGGACTAGCGGGGTACAATGAGCAGTTCTTC.

Worth noting for this clonotype: This may be a read error: a much more frequent sequence differs by one nucleotide. The chain joins TRBV30 to TRBJ1-6; D perhaps matches TRBD1 (5 bases). This CDR3 comprises 15 residues. The germline gives CDR1 GTSNPN, CDR2 SVGIG (reference sequence). The V end was cut by 8 bases, the J end by 7 bases, with 21 bases between. CDR3 sequence (DNA): TGTGCCCGGCAACCTCGCGGGGGTCCAAATTCACCCCTCCACTTT. Its translation: CARQPRGGPNSPLHF.

By share, this clonotype ranks as medium-sized. The J gene is TRBJ1-2, the V gene TRBV12-3 or TRBV12-4; a possible D gene is TRBD1 (5 bases). The V end was cut by 6 bases, the J end by 8 bases, with 19 bases between. This CDR3 region has 14 residues. In nucleotides, the CDR3 is TGTGCCAGCAGCCAGGACATTGCGCTGGAGGGCTACACCTTC. Translating it yields CASSQDIALEGYTF.

This sequence joins TRBV9 and TRBJ1-2; perhaps TRBD1 as D (6 bases). This CDR3 spans 17 amino acids. V was trimmed by 3 bases and J by 4 bases, leaving 22 bases between them. Germline CDR1 SGDLS, CDR2 YYNGEE. The CDR3 reads CASSALGGLVGGYGYTF. Here the CDR3 DNA reads TGTGCCAGCAGCGCCCTTGGGGGCTTGGTGGGGGGCTATGGCTACACCTTC.

This clonotype has more than one count but fewer than ten. The J gene is TRBJ2-7, the V gene TRBV19; D is possibly TRBD2 (5 bases). V lost 4 bases and J lost 2, with 9 bases in between. Germline loops: CDR1 LNHDA, CDR2 SQIVND (reference sequence). CDR3 length equals 13 residues. CDR3 residues: CASSTMGAYEQYF. CDR3 DNA: TGTGCCAGTAGTACCATGGGAGCCTACGAGCAGTACTTC.

This clonotype was found a few times. The rearrangement uses TRBV4-1 and TRBJ2-7, with TRBD2 as a possible D gene (6 bases). Per germline, CDR1 MGHRA and CDR2 YSYEKL. Trimming shortened V by 3 bases and J by 4 bases, and 16 bases separated the two germline ends. This CDR3 is built from 15 residues. The CDR3 DNA follows: TGCGCCAGCAGCCATGGTCGGACGGCGGGGTACGAGCAGTACTTC. It yields the protein CASSHGRTAGYEQYF.

This clonotype was counted between two and nine times. V and J are TRBV3-1 and TRBJ1-2; D gene uncertain. The CDR3 is 13 amino acids. Germline CDR1 and CDR2: LGHDT and YNNKEL (reference sequence). Trimming pared 1 base from V and 8 bases from J, leaving 11 bases between. This chain's CDR3 is CASSQALFEGYTF. CDR3 DNA: TGTGCCAGCAGCCAAGCCCTCTTCGAGGGCTACACCTTC. Filled out from reference TRBV3-1 and TRBJ1-2, the complete variable domain reads DTAVSQTPKYLVTQMGNDKSIKCEQNLGHDTMYWYKQDSKKFLKIMFSYNNKELIINETVPNRFSPKSPDKAHLNLHINSLELGDSAVYFCASSQALFEGYTFGSGTRLTVV.

The gene calls are TRBV9 and TRBJ2-7; TRBD2 aligns across 7 bases. The V gene's germline CDR1 is SGDLS and CDR2 YYNGEE. The length of the CDR3 is 15 residues. V dropped 0 bases and J dropped 0; count of bases not matched to a gene: 3. This chain's CDR3 is CASSVGGTTSYEQYF. CDR3 sequence (DNA): TGTGCCAGCAGCGTAGGAGGGACTACCTCCTACGAGCAGTACTTC.

The V gene is TRBV7-9, the J gene TRBJ1-3; 7 nucleotides match TRBD1. There are 15 residues in the CDR3. Looked up from germline, CDR1 is SEHNR and CDR2 is FQNEAQ (reference sequence). After removal of 5 bases from V and 2 bases from J, the junction contained 6 bases not matched to a gene. CDR3: CASSPTGAAGNTIYF. CDR3 nucleotide sequence: TGTGCCAGCAGCCCTACAGGGGCAGCTGGAAACACCATATATTTT.

This clonotype is labeled as medium-sized. The genes are TRBV7-9 and TRBJ1-1; 9 bases align to TRBD1. V lost 1 base and J lost 8; bases outside the gene matches: 2. The CDR3 totals 13 residues. Germline lookup yields CDR1 SEHNR and CDR2 FQNEAQ (reference sequence). The CDR3 protein is CASSLGQGGEAFF. DNA for the CDR3: TGTGCCAGCAGCTTAGGACAGGGGGGAGAAGCTTTCTTT.

The J gene is TRBJ1-1, the V gene TRBV7-9; D uncertain. V lost 0 bases and J lost 6, with 14 bases in between. Germline V gene lookup returns CDR1 SEHNR and CDR2 FQNEAQ (reference sequence). The length of the CDR3 is 15 residues. The CDR3 nucleotides are TGTGCCAGCAGCTTAGCGTTCGGCAGACTGCCTGAAGCTTTCTTT. This encodes CASSLAFGRLPEAFF. Full variable domain (missing parts from reference TRBV7-9 and TRBJ1-1): DTGVSQNPRHKITKRGQNVTFRCDPISEHNRLYWYRQTLGQGPEFLTYFQNEAQLEKSRLLSDRFSAERPKGSFSTLEIQRTEQGDSAMYLCASSLAFGRLPEAFFGQGTRLTVV.

In its sample, this clonotype ranks as medium-sized. The chain couples TRBV30 to TRBJ1-6, with 7 bases identical to TRBD1. This CDR3 region has 15 residues. J lost 9 bases, V lost 4 bases, and 12 bases had no gene match. From germline, CDR1 is GTSNPN and CDR2 SVGIG (reference sequence). CDR3 region: CAWTDRQGGRSPLHF. The CDR3 DNA reads as TGTGCCTGGACCGACAGACAGGGTGGGCGTTCACCCCTCCACTTT.

This clonotype was observed a handful of times. The genes are TRBV7-9 and TRBJ1-2; TRBD1 might be the D (5 bases). CDR3 length: 15 amino acids. Trimming removed 1 base from V and 0 bases from J, with 9 bases in between. CDR1 is SEHNR and CDR2 is FQNEAQ in the germline V gene (reference sequence). The CDR3 loop is CASSLEQGANYGYTF. CDR3 in DNA: TGTGCCAGCAGCTTAGAGCAGGGCGCTAACTATGGCTACACCTTC.

The chain has TRBV13 and TRBJ1-2, with 8 nucleotides matching TRBD1. The CDR3 sequence is 17 residues long. V trimming: 6 bases; J trimming: 4 bases; junction bases outside the gene matches: 16. The V gene's germline CDR1 is PRHDT and CDR2 FYEKMQ (reference sequence). CDR3 DNA sequence: TGTGCCAGCAGTTCAATGACTTTCAGGGGGCGCAGCTATGGCTACACCTTC. It is translated as CASSSMTFRGRSYGYTF.

This clonotype is medium-sized by share. The rearrangement uses TRBV19 and TRBJ1-3; D is ambiguous. CDR3 size: 14 residues. Germline V gene lookup returns CDR1 LNHDA and CDR2 SQIVND (reference sequence). Trimming took 5 bases from V and 4 from J, leaving 12 bases between them. CDR3 in amino acids: CASSPIEAGNTIYF. DNA of the CDR3: TGTGCCAGTAGTCCAATAGAAGCAGGAAACACCATATATTTT.

This clonotype is classed as medium-sized (0.01 to 0.1%). A read error may account for a junction end that differs from germline. The chain links TRBV10-3 to TRBJ1-2, with D maybe TRBD1 (5 bases). CDR1 and CDR2 (germline): ENHRY, SYGVKD. The CDR3 covers 13 residues. The CDR3 loop is CAISESTDYGYTF. The CDR3 nucleotides read TGTGCCATCAGTGAGTCGACAGACTACGGCTACACCTTC.

This clonotype turned up a few times. The V and J genes are TRBV7-8 and TRBJ2-7; either TRBD1 or TRBD2 may supply D (5 bases each). Trimming left V 0 bases short and J 2 bases short, with 5 bases between. The CDR3 spans 13 residues. Germline V CDR1 and CDR2: SGHVS, FQNEAQ. The CDR3 reads CASSLAGAYEQYF. The CDR3 coding sequence is TGTGCCAGCAGCTTAGCGGGGGCCTACGAGCAGTACTTC.

The CDR3, as DNA: TGTGCCAGCAGAGTCCAGGGGACCACCGGGGAGCTGTTTTTT. Translation gives CASRVQGTTGELFF. The rearrangement uses TRBV2 and TRBJ2-2, with D perhaps matching TRBD1 (6 bases). CDR1 and CDR2 (germline): SNHLY, FYNNEI. CDR3 length: 14 amino acids. With 6 bases removed from V and 4 bases from J, the gap between germline ends came to 12 bases. The full variable domain, completed using reference TRBV2 and TRBJ2-2, is EPEVTQTPSHQVTQMGQEVILRCVPISNHLYFYWYRQILGQKVEFLVSFYNNEISEKSEIFDDQFSVERPDGSNFTLKIRSTKLEDSAMYFCASRVQGTTGELFFGEGSRLTVL.

This clonotype qualifies as medium-sized. V and J are TRBV30 and TRBJ1-1, with D possibly TRBD1 on 5 matching bases. Germline V CDR1 and CDR2: GTSNPN, SVGIG (reference sequence). The CDR3 runs to 13 residues. The V end lost 0 bases, the J end lost 4 bases, and 9 bases lay between the germline ends. The chain's CDR3 is CAWSVRDGTEAFF. The CDR3 nucleotides read TGTGCCTGGAGTGTAAGGGACGGCACTGAAGCTTTCTTT.

This clonotype was found a few times. The J gene is TRBJ1-6, the V gene TRBV5-6; D ambiguous. CDR1 is SGHDT and CDR2 is YYEEEE in the germline V gene. The CDR3 runs to 14 residues. V was clipped by 4 bases and J by 5 bases, with 10 bases between them. CDR3 protein: CASSLGRHNSPLHF. The CDR3 nucleotides are TGTGCCAGCAGCCTAGGACGACATAATTCACCCCTCCACTTT.